These 12 T cell receptor beta chains share one sample of origin, sequenced in a study of cytomegalovirus exposure and HLA in healthy donors. The PCR ran on 60 Vbeta and 13 Jbeta primers. Method: immunoSEQ multiplex PCR; TCRdb's copy keeps in-frame clones and lacks some. The repertoire consists of more than 85,000 clones, with about three quarters occurring once and the leading ten covering roughly 2.9%. Sequencing was done on a sample of PBMCs. The receptors here all came from a woman aged 60 to 75 in good health and CMV-seropositive.

The chain recombines TRBV28 with TRBJ1-2; possible D gene TRBD1, 5 bases. V was pared by 6 bases and J by 2 bases, with 10 bases between. Germline V lookup: CDR1 MDHEN, CDR2 SYDVKM. This CDR3 has 13 amino acids. This CDR3 reads CASRPQGNYGYTF. DNA of the CDR3: TGTGCCAGCAGGCCTCAGGGCAACTATGGCTACACCTTC.

The rearrangement joins TRBV7-6 to TRBJ1-1, with D maybe TRBD1 (5 bases). With 6 bases removed from V and 1 base from J, the gap between germline ends came to 9 bases. The CDR3 totals 13 residues. CDR1 is SGHVS, CDR2 FNYEAQ, per germline. CDR3 sequence reads: CASSQDTNTEAFF. The CDR3, as DNA: TGTGCCAGCAGTCAGGACACGAACACTGAAGCTTTCTTT.

V and J are TRBV5-5 and TRBJ1-2, with 7 bases that match TRBD1. CDR3 length: 16 residues. J was trimmed by 3 bases and V by 4 bases; bases with no gene match: 12. Germline V gene data show CDR1 as SGHKS and CDR2 as YYEKEE (reference sequence). The CDR3 protein is CASSPQAGTEYYGYTF. The DNA for the CDR3 is TGTGCCAGCAGCCCTCAGGCCGGGACAGAGTACTATGGCTACACCTTC.

This clone was seen a single time. The V and J genes are TRBV7-7 and TRBJ2-2, with D maybe TRBD2 (7 bases). Germline V gives CDR1 SSHAT, CDR2 FNYEAQ (reference sequence). V lost 6 bases and J 1 base, leaving 15 bases between the germline ends. This CDR3 comprises 16 residues. The DNA for the CDR3 is TGTGCCAGCAGACTAGGGAGGGACAAGAACACCGGGGAGCTGTTTTTT. It yields the protein CASRLGRDKNTGELFF.

V is TRBV2 and J is TRBJ2-5; D may be TRBD1 (5 bases). The V end lost 6 bases, the J end lost 5 bases, and 10 bases lay between the germline ends. The CDR3 is 12 amino acids. Germline V lookup: CDR1 SNHLY, CDR2 FYNNEI. CDR3 amino acids: CASRDNTETQYF. CDR3 DNA: TGTGCCAGCAGGGACAATACGGAGACCCAGTACTTC. Supplemented by reference TRBV2 and TRBJ2-5, the full variable domain reads EPEVTQTPSHQVTQMGQEVILRCVPISNHLYFYWYRQILGQKVEFLVSFYNNEISEKSEIFDDQFSVERPDGSNFTLKIRSTKLEDSAMYFCASRDNTETQYFGPGTRLLVL.

The DNA for the CDR3 is TGTGCCAGCAGCGGGGGGGGGACAGAGACCCAGTACTTC. It is translated as CASSGGGTETQYF. The genes are TRBV7-2 and TRBJ2-5; TRBD2 agrees at 7 bases. The V segment lost 5 bases and the J segment 4 bases; nucleotides outside the gene matches: 4. The CDR3 length is 13 residues. Germline V gene sequence: CDR1 SGHTA, CDR2 FQGNSA. The whole variable domain, filled in from reference TRBV7-2 and TRBJ2-5, reads GAGVSQSPSNKVTEKGKDVELRCDPISGHTALYWYRQSLGQGLEFLIYFQGNSAPDKSGLPSDRFSAERTGGSVSTLTIQRTQQEDSAVYLCASSGGGTETQYFGPGTRLLVL.

This clone came up a few times. The V call is TRBV29-1, the J call TRBJ2-3; 8 bases line up with TRBD1. Germline trimming cut 6 bases from V and 1 base from J; bases unmatched to any gene: 6. Germline loops: CDR1 SQVTM, CDR2 ANQGSEA. CDR3 length: 14 residues. CDR3 DNA: TGCAGCGTCGACGCGGGACAGGGCACAGATACGCAGTATTTT. Protein: CSVDAGQGTDTQYF.

This chain uses TRBV6-1 with TRBJ2-7, with TRBD1 matching over 7 bases. Unmatched junction bases numbered 4, after V lost 6 bases and J lost 5 bases. Germline CDR1 is MNHNS and CDR2 is SASEGT. The CDR3 has 12 residues. This chain's CDR3 is CASRTGSDEQYF. CDR3 nucleotides: TGTGCCAGCAGGACAGGGAGTGACGAGCAGTACTTC.

This sequence joins TRBV28 and TRBJ1-2; 8 nucleotides match TRBD1. Germline trimming cut 3 bases from V and 2 bases from J; bases unmatched to any gene: 14. The CDR3 has 18 residues. Germline CDR1 MDHEN, CDR2 SYDVKM. CDR3 bases: TGTGCCAGCAGTTTTTTCACTCCCGGGACAGGACGGAACTATGGCTACACCTTC. This gives the protein CASSFFTPGTGRNYGYTF.

The chain employs TRBV19 and TRBJ2-2; the match to TRBD1 covers 8 bases. The CDR3 totals 15 residues. J gave up 4 bases and V 6 bases, and 7 bases lay outside the gene matches. Germline V gene lookup returns CDR1 LNHDA and CDR2 SQIVND (reference sequence). CDR3 residues: CASSPSDRGTGELFF. The CDR3 bases are TGTGCCAGTAGCCCCTCCGACAGGGGCACCGGGGAGCTGTTTTTT.

In this sample, this clone turned up once. The chain joins TRBV10-3 to TRBJ1-2; 8 bases agree with TRBD1. Germline V gives CDR1 ENHRY, CDR2 SYGVKD. CDR3 length: 14 amino acids. J gave up 8 bases and V 8 bases, and 13 bases lay outside the gene matches. DNA for the CDR3: TGTGCCATCCGCCAGCCAGGGGGCAAGGGAGGCTACACCTTC. Protein: CAIRQPGGKGGYTF.

The gene calls are TRBV7-9 and TRBJ2-1; TRBD1 aligns across 8 bases. This CDR3 contains 15 residues. Germline values: CDR1 SEHNR, CDR2 FQNEAQ (reference sequence). With 5 bases clipped from V and 2 bases from J, the junction kept 5 bases outside the gene matches. The CDR3 nucleotides are TGTGCCAGCAGCACAACAGGGGGAGCCTACAATGAGCAGTTCTTC. Protein sequence: CASSTTGGAYNEQFF.